The T cell receptor (beta chain) under discussion was sequenced for a study of T cells expressing NK-cell markers (TCRdb year 2020). General notes on the study: Three sorted T-cell subsets (CD3+CD56+NKG2C+, CD3+CD56+NKG2C- and CD3+CD56-NKG2C+) from 8 or 9 donors had their TCR beta-chain repertoires profiled. Randomly selected healthy volunteers, three men and five women, were used as the eight sequenced donors. Seven of the eight sequenced donors were HCMV-seropositive and one was HCMV-seronegative. Illumina HiSeq 2000/2500, MiSeq or NextSeq was used to sequence libraries as 2 x 150 bp reads. What the authors observed across the whole study: Whether the expanded NKG2C-expressing T cell clones were specific for HCMV antigens remained unclear. Those dominant clonotypes were again the most abundant among CD3+CD56-NKG2C+ cells in a handful of donors, at roughly 25-60.1%. In six donors, the dominant CD3+CD56+NKG2C+ clonotypes ranked among the top 10 CD8+ clonotypes, making up about 1.0-7.5% of CD8+ T cells.

As for this clonotype: The antigen this receptor binds is unknown.

HCMV serostatus was determined by detecting HCMV-specific IgG in serum with a commercial ELISA kit. Peripheral blood mononuclear cells were isolated from blood by Ficoll density gradient centrifugation. TCRdb shows the sequencer as Illumina HiSeq 2000. The TCR beta cDNA libraries were made using 5'RACE template switching, a step that added both a universal primer site and unique molecular identifiers. cDNA synthesis was primed from the TCR beta constant segment, followed by two successive PCR amplification steps. The paper's processing steps were these. MIGEC was used to demultiplex reads and group reads by UMI, and MiTCR was used to assemble and quantify clonotypes. Only TCR cDNA sequences supported by at least two reads were kept to exclude erroneous sequences. The tcR package was used for downstream repertoire analysis, and clonotypes were matched across fractions by CDR3 nucleotide sequence plus V segment. VDJmatch was used to annotate antigen specificity against VDJdb, with one amino acid substitution in CDR3 permitted. TCRdb reprocessed the public reads and reports one entry per CDR3 protein sequence, without DNA. The V and J calls and clone size are TCRdb's, not the authors'. The sample has 500,000 to 700,000 distinct CDR3 sequences on record. The top ten clonotypes cover approximately 3.6% of the sample.

Counted from cysteine to phenylalanine, this CDR3 has 17 amino acids. No DNA is listed. Reading the germline V gene gives CDR1 KGHDR and CDR2 SFDVKD. Sequencing used blood T cells: a sorted CD56 or NKG2C T cell subset, CD4+ or CD8+ T cells, or bulk PBMC T cells (not recorded which). The source of this sequence is a man between 18 and 35 years old in good health. Donor details come from another sample of the same person, matched by shared clones. The rearranged segments are TRBV24-1 and TRBJ2-1. The CDR3 reads CATSDSHSGISYNEQFF.